The entry below gives a single T cell receptor (beta chain) sequence along with its context. This specimen belongs to a study of blood T cell repertoires in COVID-19. On the study more broadly: Material from acute and convalescent COVID-19 was sourced from the United States, Italy and Spain.

Per the original data handling: By means of reference gene primer amplification, nucleated cell counts were estimated. Generated by immunoSEQ multiplex PCR, the TCRdb table keeps only in-frame clones and is missing some. The V and J calls and clone size are taken from that table; D and trimming were inferred from the DNA. In the table there are about 140,000 clones, about 87% of which are singletons. The sequencing input was peripheral blood. The clonotype was recovered from a human donor with COVID-19, enrolled during active disease. The donor label of this sample is uncertain.

The CDR3 DNA is TGTGCCAGCAGTGACTCGTTTAAAGTCGGACAGGGGGCAGGGGAGACCCAGTACTTC. This encodes CASSDSFKVGQGAGETQYF. This rearrangement joins TRBV6-4 to TRBJ2-5, with 11 bases aligning to TRBD1. The trim removed 0 bases at V and 5 bases at J, leaving 14 bases unmatched. Germline loops: CDR1 MRHNA, CDR2 SNTAGT. The CDR3 runs 19 residues.